These T cell receptor beta chains were read from a single sample in a study of vaccination and CD4 T cells after COVID-19. TCRdb passed the PCR reads through MiXCR, listing each CDR3 protein once. The sample lists just over 35,000 distinct CDR3 sequences; more than 30% were seen once. The sequencing used CD4+ T cells from blood, collected about 7 months after SARS-CoV-2 vaccination. These receptors all stem from a human donor who had recovered from COVID-19. Both conserved end residues are part of each CDR3. The D gene is left open where the match is weak. Expanded clones get a size class; other rows say once, few or many, or leave the size out.

V gene	J gene	CDR3 length	D gene	clone size	CDR3 DNA	CDR3 protein
TRBV15	TRBJ2-7	16	TRBD2	-	TGTGCCACCAGCAGAGATAGTTTAGGCGGGAGCTACGAGCAGTACTTC	CATSRDSLGGSYEQYF
TRBV28	TRBJ2-5	16	TRBD1	-	TGTGCCAGCAGTTTACAACTAGGACAGGGGAAAGAGACCCAGTACTTC	CASSLQLGQGKETQYF
TRBV4-1	TRBJ1-6	17	TRBD1	few	TGCGCCAGCAGTCATGCCGACAGGGGCTCCTATAATTCACCCCTCCACTTT	CASSHADRGSYNSPLHF
TRBV20-1	TRBJ2-2	16	TRBD2	-	TGCAGTGCTAGAGACCCCACGGGAGGGGACACCGGGGAGCTGTTTTTT	CSARDPTGGDTGELFF
TRBV7-2	TRBJ2-3	13	-	-	TGTGCCAGCAGCCCGAATATCGCAGATACGCAGTATTTT	CASSPNIADTQYF
TRBV25-1	TRBJ1-6	17	-	few	TGTGCCAGCAGTGAATCGGGGCTGAGCTCCTATAATTCACCCCTCCACTTT	CASSESGLSSYNSPLHF
TRBV20-1	TRBJ2-2	12	-	few	TGCAGTGCTAGAGATAACACCGGGGAGCTGTTTTTT	CSARDNTGELFF
TRBV15	TRBJ2-1	12	-	-	TGTGCCACCAGCAGAGATTTCGGTGAGCAGTTCTTC	CATSRDFGEQFF
TRBV29-1	TRBJ2-5	14	TRBD2	-	TGCAGCGTTGAGGCTAGCGGATACCGGGAGACCCAGTACTTC	CSVEASGYRETQYF
TRBV5-1	TRBJ2-7	14	-	-	TGCGCCAGCAGCTTGGAGGAGTTGCCGGTTGAGCAGTACTTC	CASSLEELPVEQYF
TRBV28	TRBJ2-3	13	-	-	TGTGCCAGCAGATTAGCTAGCACAGATACGCAGTATTTT	CASRLASTDTQYF
TRBV5-1	TRBJ1-1	13	-	few	TGCGCCAGCAGCCCCGACAGAGTGGATCGGGCTTTCTTT	CASSPDRVDRAFF
TRBV20-1	TRBJ1-5	14	-	-	TGCAGTGCTAGTCTGTTCGACCCGAATCAGCCCCAGCATTTT	CSASLFDPNQPQHF
TRBV19	TRBJ2-5	13	-	few	TGTGCCAGTAGTATACAACAGCAAGAGACCCAGTACTTC	CASSIQQQETQYF
TRBV20-1	TRBJ2-3	13	TRBD1	-	TGCAGTGCTAGGAGGACAGGGGATGATACGCAGTATTTT	CSARRTGDDTQYF
TRBV4-1	TRBJ1-5	16	-	-	TGCGCCAGCAGCCAAGATCGGGCCTCGGCTGCTCAGCCCCAGCATTTT	CASSQDRASAAQPQHF
TRBV20-1	TRBJ2-7	15	-	few	TGCAGTGCCAAACCGCCGGGACTCCTAACCTACGAGCAGTACTTC	CSAKPPGLLTYEQYF
TRBV20-1	TRBJ1-6	19	TRBD1	few	TGCAGTGCTAGAGGCAACAGGGGGCGTGGGAGCTCCTATAATTCACCCCTCCACTTT	CSARGNRGRGSSYNSPLHF
TRBV6-1	TRBJ2-7	13	-	-	TGTGCCAGCACGAGGACTGGGGGGCACGAGCAGTACTTC	CASTRTGGHEQYF
TRBV20-1	TRBJ2-5	14	-	few	TGCAGTGCGAGTCGTTTCGGTGAAAAAGAGACCCAGTACTTC	CSASRFGEKETQYF
TRBV6-1	TRBJ2-3	16	TRBD2	once	TGTGCCAGCAGCCTGACTAGCGGAAAACGCACAGATACGCAGTATTTT	CASSLTSGKRTDTQYF
TRBV5-4	TRBJ1-3	12	-	-	TGTGCCAGCAGCTTGGACGAAAACACCATATATTTT	CASSLDENTIYF
TRBV4-1	TRBJ2-4	16	-	-	TGCGCCAGCAGCCAAGTGTCCCTTCTAGCCAAAAACATTCAGTACTTC	CASSQVSLLAKNIQYF
TRBV7-9	TRBJ2-2	15	-	-	TGTGCCAGCAGCTATGGGGAGGAAGAAACCGGGGAGCTGTTTTTT	CASSYGEEETGELFF
TRBV10-3	TRBJ1-6	17	-	-	TGTGCCATCAGTGAGTCGGTCAGGAGCTCCTATAATTCACCCCTCCACTTT	CAISESVRSSYNSPLHF
TRBV20-1	TRBJ2-3	14	TRBD2	few	TGCAGTGCTCGGACTAGCGGGAGTGCAGATACGCAGTATTTT	CSARTSGSADTQYF
TRBV15	TRBJ2-3	14	-	-	TGTGCCACCAGTCAACTAGCAGTCACAGATACGCAGTATTTT	CATSQLAVTDTQYF
TRBV28	TRBJ2-7	13	-	-	TGTGCCAGCAGTCCGACCTCCTCCTACGAGCAGTACTTC	CASSPTSSYEQYF
TRBV2	TRBJ1-3	15	TRBD1	-	TGTGCCAGCACCGGGACAGGGGGTGAAGGAAACACCATATATTTT	CASTGTGGEGNTIYF
TRBV25-1	TRBJ1-6	13	-	-	TGTGCCAGCAGCTCTGGGGCTTATTCATCCCTCCACTTT	CASSSGAYSSLHF
TRBV18	TRBJ2-7	15	TRBD1	once	TGTGCCAGCTCACCATTGGGACAGGGGGCCTACGAGCAGTACTTC	CASSPLGQGAYEQYF
TRBV20-1	TRBJ1-1	17	-	-	TGCAGTGCTAGAGAGGGTTATTTCGGAACAGGCGGTACTGAAGCTTTCTTT	CSAREGYFGTGGTEAFF
TRBV20-1	TRBJ1-6	15	-	few	TGCAGTGCTAGATTCGGGGGCGTCTATAATTCACCCCTCCACTTT	CSARFGGVYNSPLHF
TRBV4-1	TRBJ2-2	16	TRBD1	few	TGCGCCAGCAGCCTCCGACAGGGGGCCAGCACCGGGGAGCTGTTTTTT	CASSLRQGASTGELFF
TRBV19	TRBJ1-1	14	-	few	TGTGCCAGTAGTATGGGAGGTTCGGGGGCTGAAGCTTTCTTT	CASSMGGSGAEAFF
TRBV28	TRBJ2-7	16	-	-	TGTGCCAGCAGTCCTCCCTTGGGCGGGGTGCTATACGAGCAGTACTTC	CASSPPLGGVLYEQYF
TRBV19	TRBJ1-5	17	-	-	TGTGCCAGTAGTATCCCTCAGAGAACCTATAGCAATCAGCCCCAGCATTTT	CASSIPQRTYSNQPQHF
TRBV7-8	TRBJ1-1	14	-	few	TGTGCCAGCAGCTTAGCCGGGGGGGGGACTGAAGCTTTCTTT	CASSLAGGGTEAFF
TRBV7-9	TRBJ2-4	16	-	-	TGTGCCAGCAGCTTAAGTTCGGGGGCCGCCAAAAACATTCAGTACTTC	CASSLSSGAAKNIQYF
TRBV20-1	TRBJ1-1	11	-	few	TGCAGTTTTAGGAAGTACACTGAAGCTTTCTTT	CSFRKYTEAFF